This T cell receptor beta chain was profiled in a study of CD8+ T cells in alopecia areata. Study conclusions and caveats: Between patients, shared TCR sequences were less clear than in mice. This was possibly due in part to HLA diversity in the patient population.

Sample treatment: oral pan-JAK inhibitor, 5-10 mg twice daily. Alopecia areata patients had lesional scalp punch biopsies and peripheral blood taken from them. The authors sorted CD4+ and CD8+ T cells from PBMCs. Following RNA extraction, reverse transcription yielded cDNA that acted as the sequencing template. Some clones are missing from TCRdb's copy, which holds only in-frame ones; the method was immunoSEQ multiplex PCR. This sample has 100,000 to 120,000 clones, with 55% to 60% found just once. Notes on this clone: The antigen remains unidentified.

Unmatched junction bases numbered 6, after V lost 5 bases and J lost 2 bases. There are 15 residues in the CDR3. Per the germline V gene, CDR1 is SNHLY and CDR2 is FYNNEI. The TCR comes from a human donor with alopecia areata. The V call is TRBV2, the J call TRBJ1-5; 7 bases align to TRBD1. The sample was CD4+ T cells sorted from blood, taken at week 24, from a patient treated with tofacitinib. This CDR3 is CASSPDRDRNQPQHF. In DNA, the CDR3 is TGTGCCAGCAGTCCAGACAGGGACCGCAATCAGCCCCAGCATTTT.